The clone carrying this T cell receptor beta chain was counted a few times. These data belong to a study of cytomegalovirus exposure and HLA in healthy donors. The CDR3 spans 13 residues. The germline gives CDR1 LNHDA, CDR2 SQIVND (reference sequence). V dropped 3 bases and J dropped 4 bases, with 10 bases sitting between them. The study ran its PCR with 60 Vbeta and 13 Jbeta primers. Assay: immunoSEQ multiplex PCR; the TCRdb copy retains only in-frame clones and omits some. Here the sample spans 130,000 to 150,000 clones, nearly 80% being singletons. The rearrangement uses TRBV19 and TRBJ2-7; perhaps TRBD1 as D (6 bases). This clonotype originated in a middle-aged man in good health and CMV-seropositive. The sequencing input was PBMCs. CDR3 DNA sequence: TGTGCCAGTAGTATGGTGGGGGCGTACGAGCAGTACTTC. Protein sequence: CASSMVGAYEQYF.